This TCR beta chain was recorded in a study of blood T cells in healthy people across ages. Primed by a sample-barcoded 5' primer and a J-beta primer mix, a second PCR proceeded for 7 to 11 cycles. MiXCR, applied by TCRdb to the 5' RACE reads, yields one record per CDR3 protein. The sample yields about 800,000 distinct CDR3 sequences, 55% to 75% seen once. This clonotype has more than one count but fewer than ten. The target antigen is unknown. Findings and caveats of the study: The recorded TCR beta diversity per million T cells decreased in a roughly linear manner with age. TCR beta diversity was tightly associated with the proportion of naive T cells.

Germline V gives CDR1 SGHTA, CDR2 FQGNSA. The CDR3 length is 15 residues. V shed 3 bases, J shed 6 bases, and the junction held 9 bases outside the gene matches. V usage is TRBV7-2 and J usage is TRBJ2-7, with 9 positions matching TRBD2. The source material was blood. The source of this sequence is a man in his thirties or forties in good health. The CDR3 bases are TGTGCCAGCAGCTTGAGGGCTAGCGGGGCCCGCGAGCAGTACTTC. Its translation: CASSLRASGAREQYF.